The 20 T cell receptor beta chains reported below all come from one sample, sequenced in a study of blood T cell repertoires in COVID-19. The protocol was immunoSEQ multiplex PCR, while the TCRdb copy is restricted to in-frame clones and leaves out a portion. The table shows 95,000 to 150,000 clones, with around 81% occurring only once. What was sequenced was peripheral blood. The source of these receptors is a woman in her fifties or sixties with acute or convalescent COVID-19.

The J gene is TRBJ1-5, the V gene TRBV27, with 7 bases fitting TRBD1. Losses at the gene ends were 1 base for V and 1 base for J; bases not matched to a gene: 10. There are 18 residues in the CDR3. Germline CDR1 MNHEY, CDR2 SMNVEV (reference sequence). The CDR3 region is CASSLWATGDVSNQPQHF. CDR3 coding DNA: TGTGCCAGCAGTTTATGGGCCACAGGGGATGTAAGCAATCAGCCCCAGCATTTT.

The CDR3 here is CASSLGQGGSTDTQYF. CDR3 DNA: TGTGCCAGCAGCTTAGGTCAGGGAGGGAGCACAGATACGCAGTATTTT. V usage is TRBV7-9 and J usage is TRBJ2-3, with 7 bases matching TRBD2. Per the germline V gene, CDR1 is SEHNR and CDR2 is FQNEAQ (reference sequence). V was pared by 1 base and J by 0 bases, with 4 bases of the junction left unmatched. CDR3 length: 16 residues.

The chain is built from TRBV6-5 and TRBJ1-1; 7 bases are shared with TRBD1. Germline-derived CDR1 and CDR2 are MNHEY and SVGAGI. The J segment lost 1 base and the V segment lost 6 bases, leaving 8 bases of the junction unmatched. The CDR3 is 15 amino acids. CDR3 sequence reads: CASRPRTGGNTEAFF. CDR3 in DNA: TGTGCCAGCAGGCCCCGGACAGGAGGGAACACTGAAGCTTTCTTT.

The rearrangement joins TRBV4-1 to TRBJ1-2, with D perhaps TRBD1 (6 bases). The CDR3 has 15 amino acids. The germline V gene encodes CDR1 MGHRA and CDR2 YSYEKL. V gave up 0 bases and J gave up 8 bases, with 16 bases separating them. DNA of the CDR3: TGCGCCAGCAGCCAAGATTACAGGGAAAATTACGGCTACACCTTC. Translation gives CASSQDYRENYGYTF.

The CDR3 coding sequence is TGTGCCTGGAGTGGGCTCTCGAAAGATACGCAGTATTTT. Translated, it gives CAWSGLSKDTQYF. This chain connects TRBV30 to TRBJ2-3; D is uncertain. Germline lookup yields CDR1 GTSNPN and CDR2 SVGIG (reference sequence). The CDR3 is 13 residues long. V shed 1 base and J shed 5 bases, with 10 bases lying between them.

The chain employs TRBV12-3 or TRBV12-4 and TRBJ1-2, with TRBD1 identical over 8 bases. Unmatched junction bases numbered 4, after V lost 6 bases and J lost 4 bases. The CDR3 runs 13 residues. The CDR3 nucleotides read TGTGCCAGCAGCCCCAGGGGGCGCTATGGCTACACCTTC. Its translation is CASSPRGRYGYTF.

The chain has TRBV28 and TRBJ1-5, with D tentatively TRBD1 (6 bases). The CDR3 runs 15 residues. Trimming took 3 bases from V and 6 from J, leaving 15 bases between them. Germline loops: CDR1 MDHEN, CDR2 SYDVKM. CDR3 DNA sequence: TGTGCCAGCAGTTTTCCAGGGGAGGGAGGTCAGCCCCAGCATTTT. Its translation: CASSFPGEGGQPQHF. The variable domain in full, with the rest retrieved from reference TRBV28 and TRBJ1-5, is DVKVTQSSRYLVKRTGEKVFLECVQDMDHENMFWYRQDPGLGLRLIYFSYDVKMKEKGDIPEGYSVSREKKERFSLILESASTNQTSMYLCASSFPGEGGQPQHFGDGTRLSIL.

The chain carries TRBV11-1 and TRBJ1-6, with 9 bases lining up with TRBD1. Germline V gene lookup returns CDR1 SGHAT and CDR2 FQDESV (reference sequence). The CDR3 length is 14 residues. V was clipped by 5 bases and J by 10 bases; unmatched bases: 6. The CDR3 bases are TGTGCCAGCAGCAAGACAGGGGGTAGATCACCCCTCCACTTT. It is translated as CASSKTGGRSPLHF.

The rearrangement links TRBV19 to TRBJ1-1; TRBD1 matches at 9 bases. After removal of 4 bases from V and 3 bases from J, the junction contained 9 bases not matched to a gene. The germline V gene encodes CDR1 LNHDA and CDR2 SQIVND (reference sequence). This CDR3 has 16 residues. The CDR3 nucleotides read TGTGCCAGTAGTACACTTCCGGGACAGGGCCACACTGAAGCTTTCTTT. Protein sequence: CASSTLPGQGHTEAFF.

The chain combines TRBV5-3 with TRBJ1-1, with 10 nucleotides matching TRBD1. TRBV5-3 falls under the ORF class, with uncertain function. Trimming at V came to 5 bases and at J to 0 bases, leaving 7 bases not matched to a gene. The CDR3 sequence is 16 residues long. The CDR3 protein is CARRHPGQGLNTEAFF. The CDR3 DNA reads as TGTGCCAGAAGGCATCCGGGACAGGGGCTGAACACTGAAGCTTTCTTT.

The chain recombines TRBV12-3 or TRBV12-4 with TRBJ2-2; tentatively, D is TRBD2 (5 bases). V lost 6 bases and J lost 3, with 8 bases in between. CDR3 length: 13 amino acids. The CDR3 nucleotides read TGTGCCAGCAGGACGGAGGACACCGGGGAGCTGTTTTTT. Translation: CASRTEDTGELFF.

The chain uses TRBV9 and TRBJ2-2; possible D gene TRBD1, 5 bases. Germline V gene sequence: CDR1 SGDLS, CDR2 YYNGEE. Trimming left V 4 bases short and J 2 bases short, with 9 bases between. The CDR3 has 14 amino acids. CDR3 DNA sequence: TGTGCCAGCAGCAAAGACAGAAACACCGGGGAGCTGTTTTTT. It yields the protein CASSKDRNTGELFF.

J is TRBJ2-3 and V is TRBV7-3; TRBD2 agrees at 9 bases. Germline loops: CDR1 SGHTA, CDR2 FQGTGA. This CDR3 spans 17 amino acids. Trimming removed 5 bases from V and 3 bases from J; junction bases left unmatched: 12. For the CDR3, the DNA is TGTGCCAGCAGCCCGAACCGATTAGCGGGAGAAACAGATACGCAGTATTTT. Protein sequence: CASSPNRLAGETDTQYF.

This rearrangement joins TRBV16 to TRBJ1-5, with D perhaps TRBD1 (5 bases). The CDR3 runs to 14 residues. V dropped 4 bases and J dropped 7 bases, with 14 bases sitting between them. The germline V gene encodes CDR1 KGHSY and CDR2 FQNENV. CDR3 nucleotides: TGTGCCAGCAGCCCCGCCAGGGAAGAACAGCCCCAGCATTTT. Its translation is CASSPAREEQPQHF. Filled out from reference TRBV16 and TRBJ1-5, the complete variable domain reads GEEVAQTPKHLVRGEGQKAKLYCAPIKGHSYVFWYQQVLKNEFKFLISFQNENVFDETGMPKERFSAKCLPNSPCSLEIQATKLEDSAVYFCASSPAREEQPQHFGDGTRLSIL.

This clone showed up just once. This chain links TRBV18 with TRBJ1-3; TRBD1 is a possible D gene (5 bases). CDR3 size: 17 residues. V was trimmed by 8 bases and J by 0 bases, leaving 20 bases between them. Germline V gene data show CDR1 as KGHSH and CDR2 as LQKENI. The CDR3 region has the DNA TGTGCCAGCCGAGCTATAGCTGGGGCGGCCTCTGGAAACACCATATATTTT. Translating it yields CASRAIAGAASGNTIYF.

The chain employs TRBV7-8 and TRBJ1-5; tentative D call: TRBD1 (6 bases). The germline V and J ends were trimmed by 1 base and 5 bases, with 21 bases remaining between them. Germline CDR1 is SGHVS and CDR2 is FQNEAQ. The CDR3 is 18 residues long. The CDR3 protein is CASSLGSGGSAMYQPQHF. In DNA form, the CDR3 reads TGTGCCAGCAGCTTAGGTTCGGGGGGCTCCGCGATGTATCAGCCCCAGCATTTT.

The V and J genes are TRBV2 and TRBJ2-1; tentatively, D is TRBD1 (6 bases). V was trimmed by 5 bases and J by 10 bases, leaving 12 bases between them. The CDR3 has 12 amino acids. Germline CDR1 reads SNHLY; CDR2 reads FYNNEI. CDR3 DNA sequence: TGTGCCAGCAGTTGGGGGCCGGGGGAGCAGTTCTTC. It specifies CASSWGPGEQFF.

The rearrangement links TRBV6-5 to TRBJ2-3, with D possibly being TRBD2 (6 bases). CDR3 size: 14 residues. Deletions cut 4 bases from V and 2 bases from J, with 10 bases between. The V gene's germline CDR1 is MNHEY and CDR2 SVGAGI. This CDR3 is CASSSRTNTDTQYF. CDR3 bases: TGTGCCAGCAGTTCGAGGACTAACACAGATACGCAGTATTTT.

The chain has TRBV9 and TRBJ2-3; 7 positions agree with TRBD2. Germline trimming cut 1 base from V and 6 bases from J; bases unmatched to any gene: 5. The germline gives CDR1 SGDLS, CDR2 YYNGEE. This CDR3 comprises 14 residues. The CDR3 DNA sequence: TGTGCCAGCAGCGTAAGGCTAGCGGTGGATACGCAGTATTTT. Amino acid sequence: CASSVRLAVDTQYF.

The chain combines TRBV5-5 with TRBJ1-5; tentative D call: TRBD1 (5 bases). The CDR3 consists of 13 residues. V gave up 0 bases and J gave up 8 bases, with 9 bases separating them. Germline CDR1 SGHKS, CDR2 YYEKEE (reference sequence). The CDR3 sequence: CASSLAGLEPQHF. DNA for the CDR3: TGTGCCAGCAGCTTGGCAGGGCTTGAGCCCCAGCATTTT.